This T cell receptor beta chain emerged from a study of T cells in lung cancer brain metastases (dated by TCRdb to the late 2010s). At the level of the whole study: Of the 20 patients, seventeen had a history of tobacco use, with a median of approximately 40 pack-years. Of the 20 to 25 patients, around 19 received no interval therapy between resection of the primary and resection of the metastasis. A median interval of roughly 300 days was observed between acquisition of the primary and brain metastasis specimens. The study compared TCR beta CDR3 repertoires between fully resected primary non-small cell lung cancers and paired brain metastases. The cohort comprised around 20 patients contributing about 40 specimens, one primary lung lesion and one brain metastasis each. Patients had a median age at first diagnosis of approximately 50 years, with roughly 9 males and roughly 11 females. An average DNA integrity number of 3.5 to 4.5 was found in both primary and metastatic specimens, and no significant difference was detected between sites. Points the paper makes about the study in general: Most clones were specific to a single lesion, and overlap between paired lesions was limited (mean Morisita index roughly 0.24). Compared with their paired primaries, brain metastases had significantly fewer unique productive clones (median approximately 1,500 versus 4,500). DNA fragmentation in the FFPE samples may have prevented recovery of the complete infiltrating T cell repertoire. In brain metastases, the ten most abundant clones accounted for a significantly larger fraction of the repertoire than in primaries, a finding that suggests clonal expansion. The study could not control for the effects of preoperative corticosteroids on T cell infiltration in brain metastases.

Patients underwent resection for synchronous oligometastatic disease or delayed recurrence of a solitary brain metastasis. To avoid including cancers other than NSCLC, any patient with a history of multiple malignancies was excluded. Tumor areas were macrodissected from four to six deparaffinized about 10 um unstained sections, using marked H&E slides as a guide. All specimens were fixed in formalin and embedded in paraffin (FFPE). The AllPrep DNA/RNA FFPE Kit was used for extraction of genomic DNA. Each sample received roughly 2 to 5.5 ug of genomic DNA as input, and the DNA input was kept equal within each pair of samples. TCR beta libraries were constructed with the immunoSEQ hsTCRbeta Kit, which uses multiplexed V and J gene primers in two PCR steps. Pooled libraries, together with positive and negative controls, were sequenced on an Illumina MiSeq with a 100-cycle paired-end protocol. On the authors' methods: The immunoSEQ vendor processed the raw data into normalized, annotated TCR beta repertoire reports. Richness was defined as unique clones by nucleotide sequence, and total richness was extrapolated with the iChao1 and Efron-Thisted estimators. To characterize and compare the paired lesions, the analysis used Pielou's evenness, Simpson's index, the proportional abundance of the top-ten clones, and the Morisita overlap index. What TCRdb holds here is the immuneACCESS table cut down to in-frame rearrangements. Part of the clones is not present; checked against another copy, under half of the missing clones reflect an unresolved V gene, and the others are unexplained. The D gene and trimming were derived from the DNA, and the V and J assignments and clone size from that table. The sample table lists almost 5,500 clones, 80% to 90% of them with a count of one. The ten biggest clones cover less than 5% of the sample.

V and J lose 6 bases and 1 base, and a span of 0 bases separates them. Reading from cysteine to phenylalanine, the CDR3 counts 10 amino acids. Only the CDR3 DNA stays, 30 bases, in frame from base 1. Reading the germline V gene gives CDR1 SNHLY and CDR2 FYNNEI. Comments on this clone: Its antigen is unknown. Per-base quality was not reported, and no clone a single base away is much larger than it.

The chain joins TRBV2 to TRBJ1-1; too little of a D gene remains to name it. The receptor comes from a man between 65 and 85 years old with non-small cell lung cancer. Specimen: tumor tissue from the primary lung tumor. Taken with the paper, the label for cell subset or site translates to: primary lung cancer lesion. The CDR3 in this case is CASRNTEAFF. Read as DNA, the sequence is TGTGCCAGCAGGAACACTGAAGCTTTCTTT.